This T cell receptor beta chain is drawn from a study of early T cells in non-severe SARS-CoV-2 infection. On the study more broadly: RNA in bulk from unsorted whole blood was sequenced, and chains were unpaired.

A word on this clonotype: Its antigen is currently unknown.

V shed 3 bases and J shed 3 bases, with 15 bases lying between them. The CDR3 is 15 residues long. Germline-derived CDR1 and CDR2 are WNHNN and SYGVQD (reference sequence). Study-wide findings and caveats: Matching with VDJdb favored anti-spike CD8 responses (missing private and CD4 specificities).

TCRdb reprocessed the 5' RACE reads with MiXCR, giving one entry per CDR3 protein. The sample carries about 90,000 distinct CDR3 sequences, less than 15% recorded once. The source material was whole blood, sampled at baseline. This TCR was sampled from an adult who was a healthcare worker with PCR-confirmed SARS-CoV-2 infection or an uninfected control (not recorded which). The chain uses TRBV10-1 and TRBJ2-7, with D perhaps matching TRBD2 (5 bases). Written as DNA, the CDR3 is TGCGCCAGCAGTGATTTTTCTAGCTCGATCTACGAGCAGTACTTC. Protein sequence: CASSDFSSSIYEQYF.